The 4 T cell receptor beta chains below all came from one sample that was sequenced in a study of tumor and adjacent non-tumor tissue in lung cancer (dated by TCRdb to the late 2010s). Library construction relied on multiplex PCR. The sequencer listed for this sample is Illumina HiSeq 2500. TCRbeta libraries were constructed through three rounds of nested PCR with primers (Table S4) according to protocols adapted from ARM-PCR. TCRdb reran the public reads through fastp at Q25 and MiXCR, keeping productive beta chains. CDR3 protein duplicates are merged, each entry listing the most common genes and DNA. The sample contains some 84,000 distinct CDR3 sequences, about 66% of them found a single time. Of the sample, roughly 14% is held by the ten largest clones. RNA was isolated from bulk, unsorted tissue, and RNA quality was assessed with a NanoDrop ND-1000 and an Agilent 2100. The sequenced sample consisted of lung tumor tissue. The origin of the receptors is a man in his 70s with non-small cell lung cancer.

At least ten counts were recorded for this clonotype. The V and J genes are TRBV6-5 and TRBJ2-5; D unresolved. CDR3 length: 12 residues. The germline gives CDR1 MNHEY, CDR2 SVGAGI. The V end was cut by 0 bases, the J end by 4 bases, with 3 bases between. CDR3 region: CASSYSRETQYF. CDR3 sequence (DNA): TGTGCCAGCAGTTACTCACGAGAGACCCAGTACTTC.

Remarks on this clonotype: A much larger clonotype is one base distant, so this may be a read error. Here the CDR3 DNA reads TGTGCCAGCAGTTTGTTCGGGGGAAGCTCCTACAAGCAGTACTTC. Its translation: CASSLFGGSSYKQYF. V usage is TRBV28 and J usage is TRBJ2-7, with D perhaps TRBD2 (6 bases). There are 15 residues in the CDR3. Germline V gives CDR1 MDHEN, CDR2 SYDVKM.

The CDR3 DNA reads TGTGCCAGCAGCTTAGTCAGGGGGAGAACGGGGAAGCTGTTTTTT. Amino acid sequence: CASSLVRGRTGKLFF. The chain is built from TRBV11-2 and TRBJ2-2; 7 nucleotides align to TRBD1. CDR3 length: 15 residues. The trim removed 1 base at V and 12 bases at J, leaving 11 bases unmatched. In germline, CDR1 is SGHAT, CDR2 FQNNGV.

Comments on this clonotype: A much larger clone is a single base away; this may be a read error. The chain employs TRBV5-6 and TRBJ1-2; the D is unclear. The germline V gene has CDR1 SGHDT and CDR2 YYEEEE. Deletions cut 3 bases from V and 5 bases from J, with 14 bases between. The CDR3 consists of 14 residues. The chain's CDR3 is CASSWERKGYGYTF. The DNA of the CDR3 is TGTGCCAGCAGCTGGGAGAGGAAAGGGTATGGCTACACCTTC.